Following are 27 T cell receptor beta chains from one sample sequenced in a study of OX40 agonist ivuxolimab in advanced cancers. TCRdb's copy holds only in-frame clones and misses some; the assay was immunoSEQ multiplex PCR. The profile shows 98,000 or so clones, roughly 95% of them singletons. Here the sequenced sample was CD4+ or CD8+ T cells sorted from blood, taken in a trial of the OX40 agonist ivuxolimab. The receptors were gathered from an adult with an advanced solid tumor such as melanoma, head and neck, liver or kidney cancer.

The chain combines TRBV11-2 with TRBJ2-7; the match to TRBD2 covers 11 bases. CDR3 length: 15 residues. Looked up from germline, CDR1 is SGHAT and CDR2 is FQNNGV. With 1 base clipped from V and 3 bases from J, the junction kept 2 bases outside the gene matches. This chain's CDR3 is CASSLVLAGGYEQYF. CDR3 bases: TGTGCCAGCAGCTTAGTCCTAGCGGGAGGCTACGAGCAGTACTTC.

V is TRBV7-2 and J is TRBJ2-4; 15 positions agree with TRBD2. This CDR3 spans 16 amino acids. With 4 bases clipped from V and 7 bases from J, the junction kept 5 bases outside the gene matches. Germline V gene lookup returns CDR1 SGHTA and CDR2 FQGNSA. The CDR3 reads CASSSGLAGGLNIQYF. CDR3 sequence (DNA): TGTGCCAGCAGCTCCGGACTAGCGGGGGGGCTTAACATTCAGTACTTC.

The chain uses TRBV5-1 and TRBJ1-2; 7 positions match TRBD1. Germline-derived CDR1 and CDR2 are SGHRS and YFSETQ. The CDR3 loop spans 15 amino acids. With 4 bases clipped from V and 8 bases from J, the junction kept 14 bases outside the gene matches. CDR3 protein: CASSLGTANLGGYTF. CDR3 in DNA: TGCGCCAGCAGCCTCGGGACAGCCAACTTGGGGGGCTACACCTTC. The full variable domain, completed using reference TRBV5-1 and TRBJ1-2, is KAGVTQTPRYLIKTRGQQVTLSCSPISGHRSVSWYQQTPGQGLQFLFEYFSETQRNKGNFPGRFSGRQFSNSRSEMNVSTLELGDSALYLCASSLGTANLGGYTFGSGTRLTVV.

The CDR3 spells CASSEGSPGNTEAFF. CDR3 coding DNA: TGCGCCAGCAGTGAAGGGAGCCCGGGGAACACTGAAGCTTTCTTT. This rearrangement joins TRBV10-1 to TRBJ1-1; no firm D call. The V end was cut by 3 bases, the J end by 1 base, with 12 bases between. Germline CDR1 and CDR2: WNHNN and SYGVQD (reference sequence). The CDR3 loop spans 15 amino acids.

This rearrangement joins TRBV7-2 to TRBJ2-7; D is unresolved. Germline V gene lookup returns CDR1 SGHTA and CDR2 FQGNSA. With 2 bases removed from V and 3 bases from J, the gap between germline ends came to 11 bases. This CDR3 contains 14 residues. The CDR3 loop is CASSLQANDYEQYF. CDR3 DNA: TGTGCCAGCAGCTTACAGGCTAATGACTACGAGCAGTACTTC.

This chain uses TRBV6-5 with TRBJ2-5; 8 bases fit TRBD1. Per germline, CDR1 MNHEY and CDR2 SVGAGI. The junction had 10 bases not matched to a gene; V was cut back by 2 bases and J by 5 bases. This CDR3 is 16 amino acids long. The CDR3 nucleotides are TGTGCCAGCAGTTACCACATAGGACAGGGCAGTGAGACCCAGTACTTC. Encoded protein: CASSYHIGQGSETQYF.

This chain joins TRBV4-2 and TRBJ2-3, with D perhaps being TRBD1 or TRBD2 (6 bases each). The CDR3 is made up of 15 amino acids. Per the germline V gene, CDR1 is LGHNA and CDR2 is YNFKEQ. Trimming removed 0 bases at V and 8 bases at J, with 15 bases between. The CDR3 here is CASSQEGGGKGTQYF. CDR3 coding DNA: TGTGCCAGCAGCCAAGAAGGAGGGGGGAAGGGTACGCAGTATTTT.

This chain connects TRBV9 to TRBJ2-7; 11 nucleotides match TRBD1. The junction had 7 bases not matched to a gene; V was cut back by 2 bases and J by 0 bases. CDR3 length: 17 residues. The germline V gene encodes CDR1 SGDLS and CDR2 YYNGEE. CDR3 DNA sequence: TGTGCCAGCAGCGTGGGACAGGGGGACCTGCTCTCCTACGAGCAGTACTTC. Its protein is CASSVGQGDLLSYEQYF.

The rearrangement links TRBV6-1 to TRBJ2-7, with 7 bases lining up with TRBD1. V was clipped by 2 bases and J by 9 bases; unmatched bases: 4. The CDR3 is 12 residues long. Germline-derived CDR1 and CDR2 are MNHNS and SASEGT. CDR3 loop: CASSESRDRQYF. CDR3 nucleotide sequence: TGTGCCAGCAGTGAATCCAGGGACAGGCAGTACTTC.

CDR3 amino acids: CASSLARTGALEKLFF. As DNA, the CDR3 is TGCGCCAGCAGCTTGGCCCGGACAGGGGCTCTAGAAAAACTGTTTTTT. This sequence joins TRBV5-1 and TRBJ1-4; 9 bases are shared with TRBD1. Germline values: CDR1 SGHRS, CDR2 YFSETQ. CDR3 length: 16 amino acids. Trimming cost V 0 bases and J 8 bases; bases outside gene matches: 8. The full variable domain, in which reference TRBV5-1 and TRBJ1-4 provide the parts outside the CDR3, is KAGVTQTPRYLIKTRGQQVTLSCSPISGHRSVSWYQQTPGQGLQFLFEYFSETQRNKGNFPGRFSGRQFSNSRSEMNVSTLELGDSALYLCASSLARTGALEKLFFGSGTQLSVL.

This rearrangement joins TRBV19 to TRBJ1-3, with unresolved D. The CDR3 covers 14 residues. V dropped 6 bases and J dropped 1 base, with 10 bases sitting between them. Germline-derived CDR1 and CDR2 are LNHDA and SQIVND (reference sequence). CDR3 coding DNA: TGTGCCAGTAGAGCATTCCCTTCTGGAAACACCATATATTTT. Its translation is CASRAFPSGNTIYF.

The chain joins TRBV28 to TRBJ2-1; TRBD2 aligns across 12 bases. CDR3 size: 16 residues. The J segment lost 9 bases and the V segment lost 4 bases, leaving 10 bases of the junction unmatched. Germline V CDR1 and CDR2: MDHEN, SYDVKM. The DNA for the CDR3 is TGTGCCAGCAGTTCGAGACTAGCGGGAGCAACTGGTGAGCAGTTCTTC. Translation: CASSSRLAGATGEQFF.

The chain carries TRBV19 and TRBJ1-2, with D possibly being TRBD1 (5 bases). CDR3 length: 15 amino acids. Germline V gene data show CDR1 as LNHDA and CDR2 as SQIVND (reference sequence). Trimming took off 3 bases at V and 6 bases at J, with 17 bases between the two ends. CDR3 in DNA: TGTGCCAGTAGTATCCCCCTGCAGGGAACGGATGGCTACACCTTC. Encoded protein: CASSIPLQGTDGYTF.

This clone was seen only once. The V and J genes are TRBV18 and TRBJ1-4; TRBD1 matches at 7 bases. The CDR3 extends over 15 amino acids. The J segment lost 7 bases and the V segment lost 3 bases, leaving 8 bases of the junction unmatched. Per the germline V gene, CDR1 is KGHSH and CDR2 is LQKENI. As DNA, the CDR3 is TGTGCCAGCTCACCCTGGCCCCCAGGGGGTGAAAAACTGTTTTTT. Residues: CASSPWPPGGEKLFF. Full variable domain (rest looked up from reference TRBV18 and TRBJ1-4): NAGVMQNPRHLVRRRGQEARLRCSPMKGHSHVYWYRQLPEEGLKFMVYLQKENIIDESGMPKERFSAEFPKEGPSILRIQQVVRGDSAAYFCASSPWPPGGEKLFFGSGTQLSVL.

The gene calls are TRBV7-9 and TRBJ2-1, with D tentatively TRBD1 (5 bases). Germline V gene data show CDR1 as SEHNR and CDR2 as FQNEAQ (reference sequence). With 3 bases removed from V and 0 bases from J, the gap between germline ends came to 9 bases. The CDR3 has 15 residues. The CDR3 sequence is CASSFRQGSYNEQFF. The CDR3 coding sequence is TGTGCCAGCAGCTTTCGTCAGGGCTCCTACAATGAGCAGTTCTTC.

The chain is built from TRBV29-1 and TRBJ1-2; no clear D. The CDR3 sequence is 9 residues long. From germline, CDR1 is SQVTM and CDR2 ANQGSEA. Trimming pared 8 bases from V and 7 bases from J, leaving 8 bases between. CDR3 nucleotides: TGCAGCCCCCAGCGTGGCTACACCTTC. This encodes CSPQRGYTF. Supplemented by reference TRBV29-1 and TRBJ1-2, the full variable domain reads SAVISQKPSRDICQRGTSLTIQCQVDSQVTMMFWYRQQPGQSLTLIATANQGSEATYESGFVIDKFPISRPNLTFSTLTVSNMSPEDSSIYLCSPQRGYTFGSGTRLTVV.

J is TRBJ1-1 and V is TRBV12-5, with D maybe TRBD1 (6 bases). CDR3 length: 16 amino acids. V was shortened by 3 bases and J by 4 bases, with 18 bases between the two germline ends. Germline-derived CDR1 and CDR2 are LGHNT and FRNRAP. CDR3 bases: TGTGCTAGTGGTTTACCAGTCGGACCCAGGGGCACTGAAGCTTTCTTT. Amino acids: CASGLPVGPRGTEAFF.

This chain joins TRBV18 and TRBJ1-2; 8 nucleotides agree with TRBD1. This CDR3 is 17 amino acids long. Germline-derived CDR1 and CDR2 are KGHSH and LQKENI. The ends lost 3 bases at V and 5 bases at J; junction bases unmatched: 14. The CDR3 sequence is CASSPATGAGLVYGYTF. For the CDR3, the DNA is TGTGCCAGCTCACCCGCGACAGGGGCGGGCTTAGTTTATGGCTACACCTTC.

This chain uses TRBV19 with TRBJ2-3, with D tentatively TRBD1 or TRBD2 (6 bases each). V was pared by 7 bases and J by 2 bases, with 16 bases between. The CDR3 has 15 amino acids. The germline V gene has CDR1 LNHDA and CDR2 SQIVND (reference sequence). As DNA, the CDR3 is TGTGCCAGTACCTTCGGGGGCCCTCACACAGATACGCAGTATTTT. This encodes CASTFGGPHTDTQYF.

The genes are TRBV5-4 and TRBJ2-7, with 8 nucleotides matching TRBD1. Germline V gene sequence: CDR1 SGHNT, CDR2 YYREEE (reference sequence). CDR3 size: 15 residues. V shed 4 bases and J 4 bases; nucleotides not matched to a gene: 10. CDR3 sequence (DNA): TGTGCCAGCAGCCACCCGGGACAGGATTTTTACGAGCAGTACTTC. Translating it yields CASSHPGQDFYEQYF.

Concerning this clone itself: In the same sample, other DNA sequences code for this CDR3. The V gene is TRBV7-2, the J gene TRBJ1-2; D is undetermined. Trimming removed 1 base from V and 2 bases from J, with 2 bases in between. Germline V gene lookup returns CDR1 SGHTA and CDR2 FQGNSA. This CDR3 comprises 12 residues. CDR3 nucleotide sequence: TGTGCCAGCAGCTTAGACAACTATGGCTACACCTTC. Protein: CASSLDNYGYTF.

This clone was seen only once. The J gene is TRBJ1-4, the V gene TRBV16, with D possibly TRBD1 on 5 matching bases. V dropped 5 bases and J dropped 0 bases, with 10 bases sitting between them. The CDR3 extends over 15 amino acids. The germline CDR1 and CDR2 sequences are KGHSY and FQNENV. The CDR3 sequence: CASSDRGATNEKLFF. The CDR3 nucleotides are TGTGCCAGCAGCGATAGGGGCGCAACTAATGAAAAACTGTTTTTT. Filled out from reference TRBV16 and TRBJ1-4, the complete variable domain reads GEEVAQTPKHLVRGEGQKAKLYCAPIKGHSYVFWYQQVLKNEFKFLISFQNENVFDETGMPKERFSAKCLPNSPCSLEIQATKLEDSAVYFCASSDRGATNEKLFFGSGTQLSVL.

The chain links TRBV19 to TRBJ1-5, with 8 nucleotides matching TRBD1. The germline V gene has CDR1 LNHDA and CDR2 SQIVND (reference sequence). With V trimmed by 5 bases and J by 9 bases, 15 bases remained unmatched. This CDR3 is built from 16 residues. The CDR3 region has the DNA TGTGCCAGTAGTTCAGGAACAGGGGGACGGGGAATGCCCCAGCATTTT. Translated, it gives CASSSGTGGRGMPQHF.

The chain is built from TRBV5-1 and TRBJ2-1, with D possibly TRBD1 on 5 matching bases. CDR1 is SGHRS and CDR2 is YFSETQ in the germline V gene. Trimming removed 2 bases from V and 9 bases from J, with 12 bases in between. The CDR3 is 13 amino acids. Here the CDR3 DNA reads TGCGCCAGCAGCTTCGGTCAGGGCGGTGAGCAGTTCTTC. Protein sequence: CASSFGQGGEQFF.

This clone has only one observation. The chain combines TRBV5-5 with TRBJ2-5; 12 bases match TRBD2. The trim removed 0 bases at V and 4 bases at J, leaving 4 bases unmatched. Germline CDR1 reads SGHKS; CDR2 reads YYEKEE (reference sequence). The CDR3 totals 16 residues. CDR3 sequence reads: CASSLELAGGPETQYF. CDR3 nucleotide sequence: TGTGCCAGCAGCTTGGAGCTAGCGGGGGGGCCAGAGACCCAGTACTTC.

CDR3 coding DNA: TGTGCCAGCACTTTGGGACGGTCCTATGGCTACACCTTC. Its protein product is CASTLGRSYGYTF. This rearrangement joins TRBV28 to TRBJ1-2, with D perhaps matching TRBD1 (5 bases). This CDR3 is 13 amino acids long. The V gene lost 7 bases and the J gene lost 4 bases, with 13 bases spanning the gap. Germline V gives CDR1 MDHEN, CDR2 SYDVKM.

V is TRBV19 and J is TRBJ1-1, with a possible D match to TRBD1 (5 bases). The germline gives CDR1 LNHDA, CDR2 SQIVND (reference sequence). The CDR3 is 14 residues long. Trimming took off 7 bases at V and 7 bases at J, with 19 bases between the two ends. CDR3 bases: TGTGCCAGTAACTATGGGACGGCCGCCTTTGAAGCTTTCTTT. Translated: CASNYGTAAFEAFF.